The 17 T cell receptor beta chains given below trace back to one sample, sequenced in a study of cytomegalovirus exposure and HLA in healthy donors. PCR used 60 Vbeta primers and 13 Jbeta primers. TCRdb's copy holds only in-frame clones and misses some; the assay was immunoSEQ multiplex PCR. Altogether about 190,000 clones are present, just under 75% being singletons, with the ten largest covering approximately 3.1%. The sample consisted of PBMCs. These receptors were obtained from a woman younger than 45 in good health and CMV-seropositive.

V and J are TRBV19 and TRBJ2-7; possibly TRBD2 for D (5 bases). The CDR3 sequence is 14 residues long. Trimming left V 6 bases short and J 0 bases short, with 12 bases between. The germline gives CDR1 LNHDA, CDR2 SQIVND (reference sequence). The CDR3 nucleotides are TGTGCCAGTAGGAGAGGCGGAGGCTCCTACGAGCAGTACTTC. Translating gives CASRRGGGSYEQYF. The full variable domain, its missing parts supplied by reference TRBV19 and TRBJ2-7, is DGGITQSPKYLFRKEGQNVTLSCEQNLNHDAMYWYRQDPGQGLRLIYYSQIVNDFQKGDIAEGYSVSREKKESFPLTVTSAQKNPTAFYLCASRRGGGSYEQYFGPGTRLTVT.

Only one count was recorded for this clone. This chain connects TRBV5-4 to TRBJ2-7, with TRBD2 identical over 8 bases. The CDR3 loop spans 13 amino acids. Germline-derived CDR1 and CDR2 are SGHNT and YYREEE (reference sequence). Unmatched junction bases numbered 5, after V lost 2 bases and J lost 7 bases. The CDR3 region has the DNA TGTGCCAGCAGCTTAAACGGGGGGGAAGAGCAGTACTTC. Its protein is CASSLNGGEEQYF.

The V call is TRBV7-2, the J call TRBJ1-1, with TRBD1 identical over 7 bases. With 8 bases clipped from V and 1 base from J, the junction kept 7 bases outside the gene matches. Germline CDR1 and CDR2: SGHTA and FQGNSA. CDR3 length: 14 residues. CDR3 sequence: CASAKGQANTEAFF. The CDR3 nucleotides are TGTGCCAGCGCAAAAGGACAGGCGAACACTGAAGCTTTCTTT.

The chain recombines TRBV19 with TRBJ1-1, with a possible D match to TRBD1 (5 bases). V was trimmed by 1 base and J by 4 bases, leaving 7 bases between them. In germline, CDR1 is LNHDA, CDR2 SQIVND (reference sequence). This CDR3 is built from 13 residues. CDR3 in DNA: TGTGCCAGTAGTATAGGACAGATCACTGAAGCTTTCTTT. It codes for CASSIGQITEAFF.

The chain uses TRBV19 and TRBJ1-4; TRBD1 is a possible D gene (6 bases). The CDR3 has 15 residues. Germline lookup yields CDR1 LNHDA and CDR2 SQIVND (reference sequence). Trimming pared 5 bases from V and 2 bases from J, leaving 12 bases between. CDR3 nucleotides: TGTGCCAGTAGTTTCTCAGGGGCTACTAATGAAAAACTGTTTTTT. Encoded protein: CASSFSGATNEKLFF.

The chain carries TRBV15 and TRBJ2-1; D is possibly TRBD2 (5 bases). Germline V lookup: CDR1 LNHNV, CDR2 YYDKDF (reference sequence). Trimming removed 1 base from V and 8 bases from J, with 15 bases in between. This CDR3 has 15 amino acids. Here the CDR3 DNA reads TGTGCCACCAGCAGAGGCTGGGCTAGCATGGATGAGCAGTTCTTC. Translating gives CATSRGWASMDEQFF.

The rearrangement links TRBV28 to TRBJ2-1; 10 bases agree with TRBD2. The trim removed 5 bases at V and 4 bases at J, leaving 5 bases unmatched. CDR1 and CDR2 (germline): MDHEN, SYDVKM. The CDR3 is 15 residues long. The CDR3, as DNA: TGTGCCAGCAGTCCCGGGACTAGCGTATACAATGAGCAGTTCTTC. Protein sequence: CASSPGTSVYNEQFF.

This chain connects TRBV11-2 to TRBJ1-1; 8 nucleotides align to TRBD1. V was clipped by 5 bases and J by 3 bases; unmatched bases: 5. Germline V gene sequence: CDR1 SGHAT, CDR2 FQNNGV. This CDR3 comprises 14 residues. CDR3 protein: CASSVQGVYTEAFF. The CDR3 bases are TGTGCCAGCAGCGTACAGGGGGTGTACACTGAAGCTTTCTTT.

This clone was detected a few times. The V and J genes are TRBV7-9 and TRBJ2-1, with TRBD2 matching 7 bases. V trimming: 0 bases; J trimming: 4 bases; junction bases outside the gene matches: 6. This CDR3 is 16 amino acids long. CDR1 and CDR2 from the germline V gene are SEHNR and FQNEAQ (reference sequence). The CDR3 spells CASSLAGGGTYNEQFF. The CDR3 nucleotides are TGTGCCAGCAGCTTAGCGGGGGGGGGAACTTACAATGAGCAGTTCTTC.

In this sample, this clone turned up once. This chain uses TRBV7-8 with TRBJ2-1; no clear D gene. Germline assignment: CDR1 SGHVS and CDR2 FQNEAQ. V gave up 5 bases and J gave up 4 bases, with 12 bases separating them. The CDR3 has 14 residues. In DNA, the CDR3 is TGTGCCAGCAGCACCACGTGGCCTTACAATGAGCAGTTCTTC. It translates to CASSTTWPYNEQFF.

The CDR3 reads CASSAPGQDVNQPQHF. The CDR3, as DNA: TGTGCCAGCAGCGCGCCGGGACAGGACGTTAATCAGCCCCAGCATTTT. The chain combines TRBV28 with TRBJ1-5; 8 nucleotides agree with TRBD1. This CDR3 has 16 amino acids. V was pared by 6 bases and J by 4 bases, with 11 bases of the junction left unmatched. The germline V gene encodes CDR1 MDHEN and CDR2 SYDVKM. The full variable domain, its missing parts supplied by reference TRBV28 and TRBJ1-5, is DVKVTQSSRYLVKRTGEKVFLECVQDMDHENMFWYRQDPGLGLRLIYFSYDVKMKEKGDIPEGYSVSREKKERFSLILESASTNQTSMYLCASSAPGQDVNQPQHFGDGTRLSIL.

The gene calls are TRBV28 and TRBJ2-7, with 10 nucleotides matching TRBD1. Germline CDR1 and CDR2: MDHEN and SYDVKM. The CDR3 is made up of 14 amino acids. V lost 10 bases to trimming and J lost 4 bases; unmatched junction nucleotides: 10. The CDR3 sequence: CATTGTGDTYEQYF. The CDR3 DNA follows: TGTGCCACCACCGGGACAGGGGATACGTACGAGCAGTACTTC.

This chain links TRBV9 with TRBJ2-1; D not resolved. This CDR3 contains 13 residues. Looked up from germline, CDR1 is SGDLS and CDR2 is YYNGEE. The ends were cut back, 0 bases at V and 16 bases at J, with 17 bases in the middle. The CDR3 loop is CASSVASARSGFF. CDR3 DNA: TGTGCCAGCAGCGTAGCTTCCGCCAGGTCAGGATTCTTC.

The chain carries TRBV28 and TRBJ2-7, with 7 bases that match TRBD2. V shed 5 bases, J shed 4 bases, and the junction held 23 bases outside the gene matches. CDR1 is MDHEN and CDR2 is SYDVKM in the germline V gene. The CDR3 has 19 amino acids. The CDR3 nucleotides are TGTGCCAGCAGTGCCCGCTATGTAGGGAGAGCGGGAAGCCCTTACGAGCAGTACTTC. Protein sequence: CASSARYVGRAGSPYEQYF.

V is TRBV19 and J is TRBJ1-1; TRBD1 might be the D (5 bases). The CDR3 runs to 15 residues. Germline loops: CDR1 LNHDA, CDR2 SQIVND (reference sequence). Trimming removed 3 bases from V and 4 bases from J, with 15 bases in between. The CDR3 bases are TGTGCCAGTAGTATTTCTGGCGGGGGGAGCACTGAAGCTTTCTTT. Protein product: CASSISGGGSTEAFF.

The chain carries TRBV10-2 and TRBJ1-5; 7 bases match TRBD1. Trimming removed 7 bases from V and 6 bases from J; junction bases left unmatched: 6. This CDR3 has 13 amino acids. Germline loops: CDR1 WSHSY, CDR2 SAAADI. This chain's CDR3 is CASKTGTTQPQHF. CDR3 bases: TGCGCCAGCAAGACAGGGACGACTCAGCCCCAGCATTTT.

This clone has only one observation. The chain joins TRBV27 to TRBJ2-7, with 9 bases that match TRBD1. The germline CDR1 and CDR2 sequences are MNHEY and SMNVEV (reference sequence). V was clipped by 6 bases and J by 5 bases; unmatched bases: 5. The CDR3 sequence is 13 residues long. CDR3: CASRGTGTHEQYF. The CDR3 nucleotides are TGTGCCAGCAGGGGGACAGGGACCCACGAGCAGTACTTC.